These 11 T cell receptor beta chains share one sample of origin, sequenced in a study of CD8 T cells in ankylosing spondylitis. MiXCR, applied by TCRdb to the 5' RACE reads, yields one record per CDR3 protein. Found here are about 260,000 distinct CDR3 sequences, about 19% of them singletons; the top ten hold 7.8%. Sequencing was carried out using blood, either unsorted or a sorted T cell fraction (not recorded which). Every receptor here comes from a male donor with ankylosing spondylitis or in good health (not recorded which).

This clonotype has a handful of counts. The chain combines TRBV7-6 with TRBJ2-3, with 8 bases identical to TRBD2. This CDR3 spans 15 amino acids. Germline V gene lookup returns CDR1 SGHVS and CDR2 FNYEAQ. The junction had 6 bases not matched to a gene; V was cut back by 1 base and J by 6 bases. The CDR3 spells CASSLVGRGRDTQYF. In nucleotides, the CDR3 is TGTGCCAGCAGCTTAGTCGGGAGGGGCAGGGATACGCAGTATTTT.

The chain combines TRBV5-5 with TRBJ2-7; a weak D match, TRBD2 (6 bases). The CDR3 sequence is 16 residues long. CDR1 is SGHKS and CDR2 is YYEKEE in the germline V gene (reference sequence). CDR3 bases: TGTGCCAGCAGTTTGGCTTGGGAGGCCTCCTCTTACGAGCAGTACGTC. Its translation is CASSLAWEASSYEQYV.

This clonotype was detected only a few times. V and J are TRBV9 and TRBJ2-2, with D possibly being TRBD2 (6 bases). The germline V gene encodes CDR1 SGDLS and CDR2 YYNGEE. The CDR3 extends over 13 amino acids. Trimming removed 0 bases at V and 6 bases at J, with 6 bases between. As DNA, the CDR3 is TGTGCCAGCAGCGTAGGACTAGCCGGGGAGCTGTTTTTT. Protein sequence: CASSVGLAGELFF. Supplemented by reference TRBV9 and TRBJ2-2, the full variable domain reads DSGVTQTPKHLITATGQRVTLRCSPRSGDLSVYWYQQSLDQGLQFLIQYYNGEERAKGNILERFSAQQFPDLHSELNLSSLELGDSALYFCASSVGLAGELFFGEGSRLTVL.

This clonotype was picked up many times. This chain links TRBV6-1 with TRBJ1-1, with D unclear. The CDR3 extends over 14 amino acids. With 5 bases removed from V and 4 bases from J, the gap between germline ends came to 14 bases. The germline V gene encodes CDR1 MNHNS and CDR2 SASEGT. Here the CDR3 reads CASSRRSPSTEAFF. Written as DNA, the CDR3 is TGTGCCAGCAGTCGAAGGTCACCGAGCACTGAAGCTTTCTTT.

This clonotype was picked up many times. The genes are TRBV5-1 and TRBJ2-2; D remains unclear. Trimming shortened V by 6 bases and J by 2 bases, and 8 bases separated the two germline ends. The CDR3 consists of 13 residues. CDR1 and CDR2 (germline): SGHRS, YFSETQ. CDR3 sequence: CASMADNTGELFF. The DNA of the CDR3 is TGCGCCAGCATGGCAGATAACACCGGGGAGCTGTTTTTT.

This clonotype was counted only a few times. The J gene is TRBJ2-7, the V gene TRBV20-1, with TRBD2 matching over 8 bases. Germline assignment: CDR1 DFQATT and CDR2 SNEGSKA (reference sequence). The ends lost 4 bases at V and 4 bases at J; junction bases unmatched: 6. CDR3 length: 13 amino acids. The CDR3 DNA reads as TGCAGTGCTACCTGGCTAGCGGGTTACGAGCAGTACGTC. This translates into CSATWLAGYEQYV.

The table lists this clonotype with a few counts. Here the CDR3 reads CASSPPGTSGTWQGETQYF. The CDR3 nucleotides are TGTGCCAGCAGTCCCCCCGGGACTAGCGGAACATGGCAAGGAGAGACCCAGTACTTC. The gene calls are TRBV28 and TRBJ2-5; 11 bases fit TRBD2. The CDR3 contains 19 residues. The junction had 18 bases not matched to a gene; V was cut back by 5 bases and J by 4 bases. In germline, CDR1 is MDHEN, CDR2 SYDVKM.

This clonotype has a handful of counts. The rearrangement links TRBV27 to TRBJ2-7; D possibly corresponds to TRBD1 (8 bases). The CDR3 sequence is 13 residues long. V lost 5 bases and J lost 6, with 14 bases in between. Germline CDR1 MNHEY, CDR2 SMNVEV (reference sequence). The CDR3 DNA follows: TGTGCCAGCAGTATACAGGGGGGGCTCGAGCAGTACGTC. Encoded protein: CASSIQGGLEQYV.

Only a few counts were recorded for this clonotype. This chain connects TRBV9 to TRBJ1-3, with D tentatively TRBD1 (5 bases). CDR1 and CDR2 from the germline V gene are SGDLS and YYNGEE. The CDR3 covers 14 residues. Trimming shortened V by 1 base and J by 1 base, and 6 bases separated the two germline ends. In nucleotides, the CDR3 is TGTGCCAGCAGCGTAACAGGATCTGGAAACACCATATATTTT. It encodes CASSVTGSGNTIYF. The full variable domain, rest sourced from reference TRBV9 and TRBJ1-3, is DSGVTQTPKHLITATGQRVTLRCSPRSGDLSVYWYQQSLDQGLQFLIQYYNGEERAKGNILERFSAQQFPDLHSELNLSSLELGDSALYFCASSVTGSGNTIYFGEGSWLTVV.

This chain connects TRBV28 to TRBJ2-1; possible D gene TRBD2, 6 bases. Between the trimmed V and J ends, which lost 4 bases and 0 bases, there was a span of 22 bases. The germline V gene encodes CDR1 MDHEN and CDR2 SYDVKM. The CDR3 spans 19 residues. The CDR3 sequence: CASSSSGRPSVHSYNEQFF. The CDR3 DNA sequence: TGTGCCAGCAGTTCATCTGGGAGGCCGAGCGTTCACTCCTACAATGAGCAGTTCTTC.

This clonotype was counted at least ten times. The chain links TRBV12-3 or TRBV12-4 to TRBJ2-3, with TRBD2 matching 7 bases. V gave up 4 bases and J gave up 2 bases; unmatched junction bases: 3. CDR3 size: 14 residues. In DNA form, the CDR3 reads TGTGCCAGCAGTTGGGGGGGTCACACAGATACGCAGTATTTT. Protein sequence: CASSWGGHTDTQYF.